The present T cell receptor (beta chain) was sequenced within a study of shared clonotypes between healthy human individuals (dated by TCRdb to about 2020). Study-wide context: A few men and a couple of women, aged 18 to 49 years, made up the cohort. For each donor, CD4 naive and CD4 memory were each given three plates, CD8 naive was given two plates, and CD8 memory was given one plate. Blood TCR repertoires of about five healthy adults were deeply sequenced to estimate repertoire size and the extent of clonotype sharing between individuals. To increase sequencing depth and limit assay-specific biases, different laboratories used diverse techniques to prepare libraries and sequence TCR repertoires. Between about 0.85 and 10 billion PBMCs per donor were obtained by leukapheresis. Summary of the overall study and its limitations: Compared with non-shared clonotypes, the clonotypes found in all four sorted-subset donors had higher generation probabilities. Naive subsets generally had larger estimated clonotype richness than memory subsets did. Sharing across a few donors was observed for approximately 5% of naive CD4, around 3.5% of naive CD8, about 2.3% of memory CD4, and roughly 0.4% of memory CD8 clonotypes. Because the study included a small number of donors, the genetic and exposure-history diversity represented was limited. Pairwise subsampling indicated that sequencing depth was expected to affect the degree of clonotype sharing among donors. Rarefaction of sorted-subset datasets indicated incomplete sequencing despite the large sequencing depth. Sampling was limited to blood, and TCR repertoires in tissue likely differ from TCR repertoires in blood.

Using the deep immunoSEQ assay, TCR CDR3 regions were amplified from genomic DNA by multiplex PCR. Genomic DNA extracted from each cell subset was distributed evenly over all wells of several immunoSEQ 96-well plates, and each plate served as one replicate. For sorted subsets, about 200 ng genomic DNA, equal to 30,000 or so T cell genomes, was loaded into each replicate PCR. Purified libraries were measured with a Qubit 3.0 fluorometer, size-checked on a Bioanalyzer 2100, and measured again with the KAPA Library Quantification kit. A separate single-read 150-cycle Illumina NextSeq 550 flow cell was used to sequence each immunoSEQ 96-well plate. The published analysis was carried out like this. The immunoSEQ output contained only junctional sequences without quality scores, so filtering could not match that applied to full-length reads. To assign V/J genes and CDR3, sequences were annotated using PyIR, a Python wrapper for IgBLAST v1.9, with IMGT germline references. Reads were removed for weak V/J assignments (E-value above 1e-6), missing CDR3, stop codons, out-of-frame junctions, or ambiguous translated residues. V3J clonotypes were defined as sequences sharing the same inferred V gene, J gene, and CDR3 amino acid sequence. Percentage overlap between repertoires was computed as shared unique clonotypes divided by the size of the smaller repertoire. Richness of each repertoire was evaluated using RTK rarefaction, the Chao1 estimator, and Recon v2.1 estimates of unobserved clonotypes. OLGA was used to compute generation probabilities for all TCRbeta clonotypes that the gDNA method yielded from several donors. The table comes from immuneACCESS by way of TCRdb, which keeps in-frame sequences with V and J called. Part of the clones is missing from these tables; in studies checked, under half for an unresolved V gene and the rest for unknown reasons. Clonal size and the V and J genes are those of that table, whereas D and trimming came from the DNA. In this sample the table shows under 600,000 clones, 97% of which occur a single time. The ten biggest clones cover about 0.057% of the sample.

The table lists this clone with a count of one. Its antigen specificity is not known. Per-base qualities were not stored, and no clone one base away is much larger. The CDR3, cysteine through phenylalanine, is 16 amino acids long. The retained sequence is limited to the CDR3, 48 bases, with the frame set at the first base. CDR1 and CDR2 are read off the germline V gene as SGHAT and FQNNGV. Trimming removed 1 base from V and 4 bases from J; the gene matches leave 6 bases unexplained. Donors were healthy HIV-negative adults with no recently reported acute infections or vaccinations. Every donor was a Caucasian adult residing in Nashville, Tennessee, USA. Magnetic negative selection was used to enrich CD4+ T cells, after which naive cells were positively selected on CD45RA and the negative fraction became the memory subset. After blood collection by leukapheresis, PBMCs were isolated using Ficoll-Histopaque density gradient centrifugation and then cryopreserved in the vapor phase of liquid nitrogen. Purity and quantity of every magnetically sorted T cell population were checked by analytical flow cytometry. Genomic DNA was isolated from each sorted fraction and quantified by UV absorbance on a Nanodrop 2000c.

This clonotype originated in a woman aged 25 to 39 in good health. The sequence is built from TRBV11-2 and TRBJ2-1, with 8 bases aligning to TRBD1. The sequenced sample consisted of naive CD4+ T cells sorted from blood. This sample's cell subset or site label indicates: CD45RA+ positively selected. This receptor carries the CDR3 CASSLGGDRRYNEQFF. At the DNA level, the sequence is TGTGCCAGCAGCTTAGGAGGGGACAGGAGATACAATGAGCAGTTCTTC.